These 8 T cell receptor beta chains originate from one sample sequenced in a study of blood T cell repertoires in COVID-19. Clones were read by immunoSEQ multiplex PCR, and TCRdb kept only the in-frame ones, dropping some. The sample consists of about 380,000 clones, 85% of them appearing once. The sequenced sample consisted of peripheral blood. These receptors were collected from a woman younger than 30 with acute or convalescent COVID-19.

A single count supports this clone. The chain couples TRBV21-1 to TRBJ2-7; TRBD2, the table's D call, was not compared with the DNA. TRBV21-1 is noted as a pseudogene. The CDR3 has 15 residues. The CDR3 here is CASRQEVGEPYEQYF. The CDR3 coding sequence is TGTGCCAGCCGCCAGGAGGTCGGGGAACCCTACGAGCAGTACTTC.

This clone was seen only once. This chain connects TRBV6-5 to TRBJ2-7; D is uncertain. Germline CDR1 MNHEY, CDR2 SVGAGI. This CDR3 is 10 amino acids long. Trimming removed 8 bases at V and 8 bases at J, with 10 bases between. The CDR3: CASLLEKQYF. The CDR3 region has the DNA TGTGCCAGCCTTTTGGAGAAGCAGTACTTC.

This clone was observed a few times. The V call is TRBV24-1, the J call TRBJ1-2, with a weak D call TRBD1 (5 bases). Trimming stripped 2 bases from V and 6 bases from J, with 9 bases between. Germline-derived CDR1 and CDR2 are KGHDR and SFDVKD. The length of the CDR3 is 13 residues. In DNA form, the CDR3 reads TGTGCCACCAGTGATTGGAGGGGCGATGGCTACACCTTC. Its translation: CATSDWRGDGYTF.

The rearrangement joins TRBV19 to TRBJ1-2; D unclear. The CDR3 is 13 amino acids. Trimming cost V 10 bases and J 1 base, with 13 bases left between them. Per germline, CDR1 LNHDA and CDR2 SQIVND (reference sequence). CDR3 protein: CATASGFNYGYTF. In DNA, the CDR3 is TGTGCCACCGCCTCGGGATTTAACTATGGCTACACCTTC.

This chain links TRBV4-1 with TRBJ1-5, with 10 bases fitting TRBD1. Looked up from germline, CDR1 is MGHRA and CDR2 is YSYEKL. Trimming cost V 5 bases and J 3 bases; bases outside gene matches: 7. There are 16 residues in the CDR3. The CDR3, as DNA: TGCGCCAGCAGCGAGTTCGGGACAGGGGACAATCAGCCCCAGCATTTT. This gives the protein CASSEFGTGDNQPQHF.

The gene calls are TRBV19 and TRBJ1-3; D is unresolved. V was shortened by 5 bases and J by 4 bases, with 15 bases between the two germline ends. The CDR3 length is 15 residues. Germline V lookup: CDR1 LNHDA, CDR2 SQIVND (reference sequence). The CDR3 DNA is TGTGCCAGTAGTCCAGAGGGTTTTACGGGAAACACCATATATTTT. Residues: CASSPEGFTGNTIYF.

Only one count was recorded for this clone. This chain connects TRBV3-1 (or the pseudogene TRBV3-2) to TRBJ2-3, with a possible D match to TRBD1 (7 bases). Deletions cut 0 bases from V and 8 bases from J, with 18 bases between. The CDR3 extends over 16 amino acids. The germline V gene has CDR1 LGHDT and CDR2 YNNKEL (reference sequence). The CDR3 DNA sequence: TGTGCCAGCAGCCAAGAGGGGGGACAGCGCTATGGTACGCAGTATTTT. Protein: CASSQEGGQRYGTQYF.

CDR3 DNA sequence: TGTGCCAGAGGGGACACCCTCAATGAGCAGTTCTTC. Its protein product is CARGDTLNEQFF. The chain is built from TRBV19 and TRBJ2-1; TRBD1 might be the D (6 bases). The CDR3 is 12 amino acids. Germline V lookup: CDR1 LNHDA, CDR2 SQIVND (reference sequence). Trimming cost V 9 bases and J 6 bases, with 12 bases left between them.